The 16 T cell receptor beta chains given below trace back to one sample, sequenced in a study of blood T cell repertoires in COVID-19. The table came from immunoSEQ multiplex PCR; TCRdb's copy has only in-frame clones and leaves some out. Among about 490,000 clones listed, approximately 83% were seen once. Sequenced material: peripheral blood. The origin of the receptors is a human donor in a cohort sampled during active COVID-19.

The chain carries TRBV2 and TRBJ1-1; no reliable D call. Trimming removed 4 bases at V and 8 bases at J, with 8 bases between. From germline, CDR1 is SNHLY and CDR2 FYNNEI. This CDR3 region has 11 residues. CDR3 amino acids: CASSVSGEAFF. The CDR3 coding sequence is TGTGCCAGCAGTGTCTCAGGAGAAGCTTTCTTT.

V is TRBV2 and J is TRBJ2-4, with D possibly TRBD1 on 6 matching bases. Germline V gene sequence: CDR1 SNHLY, CDR2 FYNNEI. Trimming left V 2 bases short and J 2 bases short, with 16 bases between. This CDR3 contains 17 residues. The CDR3 bases are TGTGCCAGCAGTGAAATCCCAACAGGGTCCTCCAAAAACATTCAGTACTTC. Its protein is CASSEIPTGSSKNIQYF.

The genes are TRBV6-4 and TRBJ1-2; 10 nucleotides align to TRBD1. V shed 5 bases, J shed 1 base, and the junction held 4 bases outside the gene matches. The CDR3 length is 15 residues. Germline V gene lookup returns CDR1 MRHNA and CDR2 SNTAGT. CDR3 region: CASSPGQGFNYGYTF. The CDR3 bases are TGTGCCAGCAGTCCGGGACAGGGGTTTAACTATGGCTACACCTTC.

The genes are TRBV5-4 and TRBJ2-1; 7 bases agree with TRBD1. The CDR3 spans 14 residues. CDR1 and CDR2 from the germline V gene are SGHNT and YYREEE (reference sequence). The V gene end was trimmed by 4 bases and the J gene end by 9 bases; junction bases not matched to a gene: 10. CDR3 in amino acids: CASSQRIPGGEQFF. CDR3 bases: TGTGCCAGCAGCCAAAGGATCCCAGGGGGTGAGCAGTTCTTC.

This chain joins TRBV19 and TRBJ1-1; D is perhaps TRBD1 (6 bases). This CDR3 comprises 15 residues. Germline assignment: CDR1 LNHDA and CDR2 SQIVND (reference sequence). V was trimmed by 6 bases and J by 0 bases, leaving 14 bases between them. The CDR3 DNA sequence: TGTGCCAGTAGCAGGGGCCCACGGGTGAACACTGAAGCTTTCTTT. This translates into CASSRGPRVNTEAFF.

V and J are TRBV6-1 and TRBJ1-3; D gene uncertain. Germline CDR1 MNHNS, CDR2 SASEGT. The CDR3 loop spans 18 amino acids. V was trimmed by 2 bases and J by 2 bases, leaving 19 bases between them. The chain's CDR3 is CASSEIPWTDSPGNTIYF. DNA of the CDR3: TGTGCCAGCAGTGAAATTCCGTGGACGGACTCGCCTGGAAACACCATATATTTT.

The chain combines TRBV18 with TRBJ2-1; 14 nucleotides match TRBD2. CDR3 length equals 19 residues. Germline lookup yields CDR1 KGHSH and CDR2 LQKENI. With 6 bases clipped from V and 0 bases from J, the junction kept 10 bases outside the gene matches. For the CDR3, the DNA is TGTGCCAGCTCTCTAGGGACTAGCGGGAGATATGCCTCCTACAATGAGCAGTTCTTC. It translates to CASSLGTSGRYASYNEQFF.

This chain uses TRBV15 with TRBJ2-7, with TRBD1 identical over 9 bases. The length of the CDR3 is 15 residues. Germline CDR1 LNHNV, CDR2 YYDKDF (reference sequence). With 6 bases clipped from V and 1 base from J, the junction kept 7 bases outside the gene matches. The CDR3 reads CATSWDRDISYEQYF. CDR3 DNA: TGTGCCACCAGTTGGGACAGGGACATTTCCTACGAGCAGTACTTC.

This chain uses TRBV19 with TRBJ2-1; 11 bases fit TRBD2. Losses at the gene ends were 4 bases for V and 8 bases for J; bases not matched to a gene: 7. Germline V gene sequence: CDR1 LNHDA, CDR2 SQIVND (reference sequence). The CDR3 sequence is 15 residues long. CDR3 coding DNA: TGTGCCAGTAGTAGAGGACTAGCGGGTGGGGATGAGCAGTTCTTC. Protein product: CASSRGLAGGDEQFF.

The rearrangement joins TRBV12-3 or TRBV12-4 to TRBJ1-2; D perhaps matches TRBD1 (5 bases). The CDR3 is 12 residues long. V was cut by 10 bases and J by 6 bases, with 15 bases left in between. CDR3 in amino acids: CATRGREDGYTF. The CDR3 bases are TGTGCCACAAGAGGCAGGGAGGATGGCTACACCTTC.

The rearrangement joins TRBV29-1 to TRBJ1-4, with 8 bases aligning to TRBD1. This CDR3 contains 12 residues. Germline loops: CDR1 SQVTM, CDR2 ANQGSEA. V shed 7 bases, J shed 8 bases, and the junction held 6 bases outside the gene matches. The CDR3 DNA reads TGCAGCGGCGGACAGGGCTGGGAAAAACTGTTTTTT. It is translated as CSGGQGWEKLFF.

V usage is TRBV15 and J usage is TRBJ2-5; D may be TRBD2 (5 bases). CDR1 and CDR2 (germline): LNHNV, YYDKDF (reference sequence). Deletions cut 3 bases from V and 1 base from J, with 6 bases between. This CDR3 has 13 amino acids. CDR3 protein: CATSRDFQETQYF. CDR3 nucleotide sequence: TGTGCCACCAGCAGGGACTTCCAAGAGACCCAGTACTTC.

This chain connects TRBV7-9 to TRBJ2-3, with 7 bases that match TRBD2. Germline CDR1 SEHNR, CDR2 FQNEAQ (reference sequence). The CDR3 has 17 residues. Unmatched junction bases numbered 10, after V lost 1 base and J lost 3 bases. CDR3 in amino acids: CASSLDPGGFGTDTQYF. DNA for the CDR3: TGTGCCAGCAGCTTAGACCCGGGAGGTTTCGGAACAGATACGCAGTATTTT.

This clone appeared a few times. The V call is TRBV15, the J call TRBJ1-2, with D possibly being TRBD1 (6 bases). The CDR3 is 13 amino acids. The germline V and J ends were trimmed by 4 bases and 8 bases, with 14 bases remaining between them. The V gene's germline CDR1 is LNHNV and CDR2 YYDKDF (reference sequence). The CDR3 sequence: CATSTGGGLGYTF. Written as DNA, the CDR3 is TGTGCCACCAGCACGGGAGGGGGGTTAGGCTACACCTTC.

The chain recombines TRBV28 with TRBJ2-7; TRBD1 might be the D (6 bases). This CDR3 is 14 amino acids long. The germline gives CDR1 MDHEN, CDR2 SYDVKM. Trimming left V 5 bases short and J 3 bases short, with 14 bases between. In nucleotides, the CDR3 is TGTGCCAGCAGTCCCCGCAGGGGAATCTACGAGCAGTACTTC. It specifies CASSPRRGIYEQYF.

The chain has TRBV9 and TRBJ2-2; 7 nucleotides line up with TRBD2. The V segment lost 0 bases and the J segment 7 bases; nucleotides outside the gene matches: 3. The CDR3 consists of 14 residues. Per germline, CDR1 SGDLS and CDR2 YYNGEE. The CDR3 reads CASSVAGGVGELFF. CDR3 DNA: TGTGCCAGCAGCGTAGCTGGGGGGGTCGGGGAGCTGTTTTTT. Full variable domain (remainder filled in from reference TRBV9 and TRBJ2-2): DSGVTQTPKHLITATGQRVTLRCSPRSGDLSVYWYQQSLDQGLQFLIQYYNGEERAKGNILERFSAQQFPDLHSELNLSSLELGDSALYFCASSVAGGVGELFFGEGSRLTVL.